This T cell receptor (beta chain) is from a study of control samples from healthy donors and cancer patients. The CDR3 is 15 amino acids. CDR1 is SGDLS and CDR2 is YYNGEE in the germline V gene. The trim removed 4 bases at V and 7 bases at J, leaving 10 bases unmatched. The repertoire was sequenced with immunoSEQ multiplex PCR; TCRdb's copy has only in-frame clones and lacks some. With roughly 190,000 clones in the sample, the ten largest clones hold more than 2%. Sequenced material: blood. This clonotype was sampled from a woman younger than 45 in good health. The chain employs TRBV9 and TRBJ2-1; 8 nucleotides line up with TRBD2. The CDR3 region has the DNA TGTGCCAGCAGCCCCCGTTCGGGGACTAGGAATGAGCAGTTCTTC. Its translation is CASSPRSGTRNEQFF. Full variable domain (outside the CDR3, taken from reference TRBV9 and TRBJ2-1): DSGVTQTPKHLITATGQRVTLRCSPRSGDLSVYWYQQSLDQGLQFLIQYYNGEERAKGNILERFSAQQFPDLHSELNLSSLELGDSALYFCASSPRSGTRNEQFFGPGTRLTVL.